The TCR beta chain under discussion was sequenced for a study of cytomegalovirus exposure and HLA in healthy donors (dated by TCRdb to between 2016 and 2019). Concerning the study at large: An earlier analysis of 587 of the donors reported 276 Gb of sequence data and 117 million unique TCR beta sequences obtained from about 180 million T cells. About 300 gigabases of sequencing data and 70 million to 100 million unique TCR sequences were included in an early release covering about 700 HLA-typed donors. Among the roughly 390 genotyped donors, 75% to 90% belonged to the genetic ancestry cluster associated with self-reported Caucasian donors. The aim of the study was to test whether cataloging public T cell receptors could identify signatures of past pathogen exposure. Using immunosequencing, the study profiled T cell repertoires from some 670 subjects and related those repertoires to cytomegalovirus serostatus. Along with the 666-subject first cohort, a separate validation cohort of around 110 different subjects was used. The study combined high-throughput TCR immunosequencing, statistical association of individual TCRs with disease status, and machine learning to predict cytomegalovirus infection status. To study patterns of TCR occurrence, a later analysis re-analyzed previously published TCR beta repertoires from under 750 donors and added high-resolution HLA genotyping. In the later analysis, no new phenotypic data were used to find candidate immune exposures; instead, reliance was placed on TCR beta sequences and their occurrence across donors. An earlier analysis of 587 of the donors applied high-throughput TCR beta sequencing to assess whether each TCR beta V gene segment acted as functional or pseudogenic. Donor age, sex, ethnicity and CMV serostatus were compiled alongside the repertoire data. In a later genetic analysis, genome-wide SNP genotypes for about 65% of the roughly 700 donors were used, and that subset was treated as a discovery cohort. Every repertoire in the discovery cohort had been generated on one and the same sequencing platform. HLA typing included class I and class II loci at four-digit resolution. The number of donors typed differed by locus, with 629-630 for A, B, C, DRB1 and DQB1, 522 for DQA1, nearly 610 for DPA1, and some 470 for DPB1. A handful of DR-DQ haplotypes were handled as single units for association and clustering because linkage in the cohort was strong. Among 350 to 400 genotyped donors of the cohort, an average of around 240,000 unique TCR beta nucleotide sequences were sequenced per donor, roughly a sixth of them non-productive.

General study outcomes and caveats: According to a later analysis, most CMV-associated TCR beta chains appeared to be HLA-restricted, and the HLA associations seemed to be driven largely by CMV exposure. A further reported finding was that TCR beta sequences accurately predicted the HLA-A and HLA-B alleles for most subjects in the first cohort. While some public TCRs were present in many individuals, most TCR sequences turned up only very rarely across donors. For the cohort, immune exposure information was limited to CMV serostatus. In vitro tests confirmed that three of the cytomegalovirus-associated TCR beta chains recognize cytomegalovirus antigens. A later analysis reported that several top co-occurrence clusters appeared linked to parvovirus B19, influenza, CMV and Epstein-Barr virus. According to the authors, the approach could potentially be generalized to other disease states and immunological phenotypes. At a false discovery rate of 0.05, a later analysis linked about 16,000 TCR beta sequences to specific HLA alleles. The classifier was reported to diagnose cytomegalovirus status with high specificity and sensitivity in both the original and validation cohorts. A group of highly shared sequence variants was considered likely to be a technical artifact of the sequencing pipeline. Strong co-occurrence of HLA alleles, especially DR and DQ, made assigning TCR associations to individual alleles difficult. Because the 87-base-pair reads could not distinguish some IMGT-functional V segments, including TRBV6-2 and TRBV6-3, those segments were excluded. Because counts were too low, seventeen rarely observed V segments, including chromosome 9 orphons, were excluded from the earlier analysis of around 640 of the donors. The presence/absence analyses assumed that sequencing depth was roughly uniform across donors, and that assumption may not be true. In a later analysis, HLA-associated TCR beta chains were found to be more clonally expanded and to have lower generation probabilities than equally common non-associated chains. A total of 164 TCR beta chains were listed by the study as associated with cytomegalovirus. In a later genetic analysis, a missense DCLRE1C variant was associated with V-gene and J-gene trimming of TCR beta chains, and the association was replicated in an independent cohort. Because some donors lacked HLA typing at each locus, the association tests relied only on the typed subset. This cohort had only TCR beta chains sequenced, and the lack of alpha or paired-chain data limited which features could be detected. Linkage disequilibrium might explain the correlated functional status among segregating V segments, but an unknown experimental factor could not be excluded. In an earlier analysis of some 500 of the donors, most TCR beta V segments appeared in productive rearrangements about 90% or about 30% of the time, broadly matching IMGT annotations. A later analysis found that TCR association rates varied across HLA loci, with DRB1 alleles showing the most associated TCRs and HLA-C alleles the fewest. A later genetic analysis reported fewer N-insertions in productive TCRs among donors in an Asian-associated ancestry cluster than the approximately 700-donor mean.

This clone was recorded once. It has no known antigen specificity. Within one base of it there is no much larger clone, and no base qualities were kept. Germline trimming: 4 bases from V, 6 bases from J; junction bases outside gene matches: 11. The CDR3 sequence holds 15 residues, the cysteine and phenylalanine included. The kept DNA is CDR3 alone, 45 bases in frame from the first base. Looking up the germline V gene yields CDR1 SGHAT and CDR2 FQNNGV. The library was generated by the immunoSEQ multiplex PCR assay. For the multiplex PCR, a mixture combining 60 forward primers for TCR Vbeta segments and 13 reverse primers for TCR Jbeta segments was used. The CDR3 region of rearranged TCR beta genes was amplified from genomic DNA by a multiplex PCR assay. Amplified TCR beta libraries were sequenced as 87-base-pair reads on the Illumina HiSeq System. The original methods were these. Across the 700 or so repertoires, a later analysis counted some 81 million unique TCR beta chains, roughly 11 million of which were shared by at least two donors. To remove PCR and sequencing errors, raw reads were error-corrected and collapsed into unique sequences using a nearest-neighbor algorithm that merged closely related sequences. CDR3 sequences were aligned to IMGT reference sequences to assign V, D and J gene segments. For a sequence to be retained, a match of at least six nucleotides was required to both a V gene segment and a J gene segment. Rearrangements were called productive when the CDR3 lacked stop codons and stayed in frame with V and J; all others were non-productive. CDR3 was defined according to IMGT convention as the region running from the second conserved V-encoded cysteine to the conserved J-encoded phenylalanine. Sequences without an unambiguous match to a single V gene segment were excluded from the earlier analysis of approximately 600 of the donors. In an earlier analysis of approximately 590 of the donors, a V segment was called functional when productive rearrangements were above 56.7%, and segregating when the standard deviation between donors exceeded 5%. A statistical classification framework was built to diagnose cytomegalovirus status from the catalog of TCR beta chain sequences. V and J gene assignment, in a later analysis, came from comparing TCR nucleotide sequences with IMGT/GENE-DB human TR gene sequences. The TCRdist pipeline was used in a later analysis to assign CDR3 sequences and most-parsimonious VDJ recombination scenarios. In a later analysis, each TCR beta chain was defined by its CDR3 amino acid sequence together with its V-gene family, and reads lacking a unique V-gene family were excluded. In a later analysis, 450 to 600 highly shared, low-generation-probability nucleotide sequences were removed to address suspected cross-contamination and a sequencing artifact. In a later analysis, a clonal expansion index was calculated for each public chain from normalized within-repertoire ranks of inferred template counts. A later analysis computed generation probabilities with a VDJ recombination model fitted to out-of-frame rearrangements, and checked the results against IGoR. In a later analysis, TCR-TCR, TCR-HLA and TCR-CMV co-occurrence was scored with hypergeometric tests, and a repertoire-size bias correction was applied to TCR pairs. To estimate false discovery rates, a later analysis permuted the HLA or CMV assignments 20 times. In a later analysis, co-occurring TCRs were grouped using DBSCAN, and TCRdist sequence similarity was added for clustering within HLA-allele-positive subsets. Co-occurrence clustering excluded repertoires with fewer than 30,000 or more than 120,000 public chains, plus five with anomalous nucleotide sharing. The clones in this table, taken by TCRdb from immuneACCESS, are in-frame only. Not every clone is retained; where verified, under half of the shortfall comes from an unresolved V gene, and the cause of the rest is unknown. V and J calls and clone size are those listed in that table; D and trimming were worked out from the DNA. For this sample there are about 210,000 clones; over 70% appear just once. The ten biggest clones cover around 1.6% of the sample.

In total, just over 650 healthy bone marrow donors made up the cohort. All cohort members were sampled while nominally healthy, although unrecorded immune exposures were likely present. The donor was CMV seropositive and belonged to the group of more than 250 seropositive cohort members. Every donor gave a peripheral blood sample, and the peripheral blood mononuclear cells from that sample were used for TCR beta sequencing. The Qiagen DNeasy Blood Extraction Kit was used to extract genomic DNA from the blood cell samples. The chain is encoded by TRBV11-2 joined to TRBJ2-7, with 8 middle bases fitting TRBD1. The origin of this receptor is a middle-aged man in good health and CMV-seropositive. Sequencing was performed on PBMCs. The sequenced DNA: TGTGCCAGCAGCTACTCGAATATCGGGACAGGCGAGCAGTACTTC. Translated, this gives CASSYSNIGTGEQYF.